This T cell receptor (beta chain) stems from a study of blood T cell repertoires in COVID-19. The method was immunoSEQ multiplex PCR; TCRdb's version includes in-frame clones alone and lacks a portion of them. Of about 220,000 clones in the sample, over 75% were seen once. Germline V gives CDR1 DFQATT, CDR2 SNEGSKA (reference sequence). Germline trimming cut 3 bases from V and 4 bases from J; bases unmatched to any gene: 2. This CDR3 contains 13 residues. Source material: PBMCs or T cells enriched from blood (not recorded which). The sequence derives from a woman aged 55-69 years who had recovered from COVID-19. The chain carries TRBV20-1 and TRBJ2-2; 7 bases match TRBD1. The DNA for the CDR3 is TGCAGTGCTAGTGGGGACAGCACCGGGGAGCTGTTTTTT. This sequence encodes CSASGDSTGELFF.